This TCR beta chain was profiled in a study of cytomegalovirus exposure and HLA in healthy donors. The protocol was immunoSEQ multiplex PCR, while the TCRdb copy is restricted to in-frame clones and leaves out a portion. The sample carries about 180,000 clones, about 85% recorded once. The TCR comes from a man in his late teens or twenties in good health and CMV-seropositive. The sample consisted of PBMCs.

CDR3 residues: CARWTSGFYNEQFF. DNA of the CDR3: TGTGCCCGCTGGACTAGCGGGTTTTACAATGAGCAGTTCTTC. The rearrangement joins TRBV6-5 to TRBJ2-1, with 11 bases identical to TRBD2. With V trimmed by 11 bases and J by 4 bases, 7 bases remained unmatched. The length of the CDR3 is 14 residues. Looked up from germline, CDR1 is MNHEY and CDR2 is SVGAGI.